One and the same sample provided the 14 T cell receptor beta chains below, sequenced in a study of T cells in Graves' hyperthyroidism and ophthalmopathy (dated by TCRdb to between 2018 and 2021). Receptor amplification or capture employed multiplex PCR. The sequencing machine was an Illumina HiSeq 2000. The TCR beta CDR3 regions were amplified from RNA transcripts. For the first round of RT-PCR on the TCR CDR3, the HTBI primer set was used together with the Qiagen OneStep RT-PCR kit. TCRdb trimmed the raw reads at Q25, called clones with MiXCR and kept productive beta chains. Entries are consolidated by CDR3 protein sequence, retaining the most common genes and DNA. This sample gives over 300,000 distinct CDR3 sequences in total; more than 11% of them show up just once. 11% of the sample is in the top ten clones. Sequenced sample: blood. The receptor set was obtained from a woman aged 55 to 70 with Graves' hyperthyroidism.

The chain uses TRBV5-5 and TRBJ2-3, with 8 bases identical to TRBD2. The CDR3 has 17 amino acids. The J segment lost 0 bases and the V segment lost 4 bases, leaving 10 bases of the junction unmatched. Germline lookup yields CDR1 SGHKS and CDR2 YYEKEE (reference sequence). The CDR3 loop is CASSPRSGSASTDTQYF. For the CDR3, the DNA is TGTGCCAGCAGCCCCAGGAGCGGGAGCGCAAGCACAGATACGCAGTATTTT.

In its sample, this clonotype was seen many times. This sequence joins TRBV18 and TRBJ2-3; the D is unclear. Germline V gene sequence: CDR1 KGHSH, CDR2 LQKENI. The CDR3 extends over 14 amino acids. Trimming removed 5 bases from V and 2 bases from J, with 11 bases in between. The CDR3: CASSSSLTTDTQYF. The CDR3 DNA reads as TGTGCCAGCTCATCCTCTCTTACCACAGATACGCAGTATTTT.

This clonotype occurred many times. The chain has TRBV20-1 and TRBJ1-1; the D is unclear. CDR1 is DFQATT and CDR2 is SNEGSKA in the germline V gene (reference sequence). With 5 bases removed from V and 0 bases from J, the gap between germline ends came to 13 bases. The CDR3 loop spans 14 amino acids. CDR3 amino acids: CSAPRRGMNTEAFF. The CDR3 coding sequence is TGCAGTGCTCCGCGGCGGGGTATGAACACTGAAGCTTTCTTT.

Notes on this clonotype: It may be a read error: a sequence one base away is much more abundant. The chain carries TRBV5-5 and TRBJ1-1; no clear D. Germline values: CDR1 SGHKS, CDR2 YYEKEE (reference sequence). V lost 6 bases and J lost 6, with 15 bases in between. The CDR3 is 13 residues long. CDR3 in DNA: TGTGCCAGCAATGCTCGGATAGGGTCTGAAGCTTTCTTT. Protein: CASNARIGSEAFF.

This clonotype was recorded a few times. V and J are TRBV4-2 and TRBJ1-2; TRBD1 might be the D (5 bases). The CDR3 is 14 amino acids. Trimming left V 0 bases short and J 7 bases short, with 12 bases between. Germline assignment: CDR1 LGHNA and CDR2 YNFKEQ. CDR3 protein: CASSQEGGSGGYTF. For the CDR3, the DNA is TGTGCCAGCAGCCAAGAGGGGGGGTCCGGTGGCTACACCTTC.

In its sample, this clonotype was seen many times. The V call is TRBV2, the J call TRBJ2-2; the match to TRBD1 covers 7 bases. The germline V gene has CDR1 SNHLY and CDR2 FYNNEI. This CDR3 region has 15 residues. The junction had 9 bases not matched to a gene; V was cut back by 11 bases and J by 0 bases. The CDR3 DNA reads TGTGCCCGGACCGGGACAGCCACGAACACCGGGGAGCTGTTTTTT. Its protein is CARTGTATNTGELFF.

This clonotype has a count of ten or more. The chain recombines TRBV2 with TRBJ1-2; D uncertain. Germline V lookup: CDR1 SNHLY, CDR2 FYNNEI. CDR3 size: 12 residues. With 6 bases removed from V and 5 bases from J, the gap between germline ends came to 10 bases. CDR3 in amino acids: CASRLDGYGYTF. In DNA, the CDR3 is TGTGCCAGCAGACTAGACGGTTATGGCTACACCTTC.

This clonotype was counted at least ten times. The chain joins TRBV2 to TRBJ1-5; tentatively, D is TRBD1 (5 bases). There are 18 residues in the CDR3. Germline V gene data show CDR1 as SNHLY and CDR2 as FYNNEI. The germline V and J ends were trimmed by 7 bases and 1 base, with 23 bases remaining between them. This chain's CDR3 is CASIPPRQNRPSNQPQHF. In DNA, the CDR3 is TGTGCCAGCATTCCCCCCAGACAGAATAGACCAAGCAATCAGCCCCAGCATTTT.

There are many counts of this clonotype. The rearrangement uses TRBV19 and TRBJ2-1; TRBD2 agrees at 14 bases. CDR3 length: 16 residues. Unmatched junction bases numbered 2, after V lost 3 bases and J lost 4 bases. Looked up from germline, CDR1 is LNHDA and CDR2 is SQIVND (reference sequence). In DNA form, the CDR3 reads TGTGCCAGTAGTATCGGACTAGCGGGAGGATACAATGAGCAGTTCTTC. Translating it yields CASSIGLAGGYNEQFF. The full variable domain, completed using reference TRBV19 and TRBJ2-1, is DGGITQSPKYLFRKEGQNVTLSCEQNLNHDAMYWYRQDPGQGLRLIYYSQIVNDFQKGDIAEGYSVSREKKESFPLTVTSAQKNPTAFYLCASSIGLAGGYNEQFFGPGTRLTVL.

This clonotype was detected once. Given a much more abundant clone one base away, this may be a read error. The CDR3 reads CATSDLMGRQAFF. In nucleotides, the CDR3 is TGTGCCACCAGTGATTTGATGGGCAGGCAAGCTTTCTTT. V is TRBV24-1 and J is TRBJ1-1; D is undetermined. There are 13 residues in the CDR3. The germline V gene has CDR1 KGHDR and CDR2 SFDVKD. V was cut by 0 bases and J by 9 bases, with 10 bases left in between.

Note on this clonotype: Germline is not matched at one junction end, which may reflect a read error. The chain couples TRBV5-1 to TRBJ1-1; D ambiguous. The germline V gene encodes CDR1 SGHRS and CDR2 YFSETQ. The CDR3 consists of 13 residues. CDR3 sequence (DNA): TGCGCCAGCATCTTGGAACAGAACACTGAAGCTTTCTTT. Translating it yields CASILEQNTEAFF.

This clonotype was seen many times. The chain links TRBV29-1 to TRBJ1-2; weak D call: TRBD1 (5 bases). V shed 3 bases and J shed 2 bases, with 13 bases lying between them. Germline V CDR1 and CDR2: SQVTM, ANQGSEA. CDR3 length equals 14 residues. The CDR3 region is CSVEEDGTNYGYTF. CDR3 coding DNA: TGCAGCGTTGAGGAGGACGGGACGAACTATGGCTACACCTTC.

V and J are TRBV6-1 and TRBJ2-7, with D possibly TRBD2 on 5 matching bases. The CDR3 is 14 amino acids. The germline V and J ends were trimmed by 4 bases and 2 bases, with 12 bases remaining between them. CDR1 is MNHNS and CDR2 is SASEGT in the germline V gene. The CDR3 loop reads CASSGTLGAYEQYF. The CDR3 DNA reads TGTGCCAGCAGTGGGACTCTTGGGGCCTACGAGCAGTACTTC.

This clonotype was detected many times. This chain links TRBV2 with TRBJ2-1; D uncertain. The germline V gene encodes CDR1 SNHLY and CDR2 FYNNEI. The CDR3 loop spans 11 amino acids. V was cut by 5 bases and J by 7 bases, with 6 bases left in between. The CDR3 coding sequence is TGTGCCAGCAGTACCGGGAATGAGCAGTTCTTC. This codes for CASSTGNEQFF.